This T cell receptor beta chain was identified during a study of T cells in Graves' hyperthyroidism and ophthalmopathy. Findings and caveats of the study: Blood also held most thyroid clonotypes expanded beyond 0.001.

Ten or more counts support this clonotype. Its antigen is currently unknown. RNA transcripts were the template for amplifying TCR beta CDR3 regions. The HTBI primer set served for first-round RT-PCR of the TCR CDR3. MiXCR, run by TCRdb on the multiplex PCR reads, gives a single entry per CDR3 protein. The table lists more than 350,000 distinct CDR3 sequences, roughly 15% of them singletons, with about 21% in the top ten. The sequenced material came from blood. The receptor's source is a woman aged 55 to 70 with Graves' ophthalmopathy.

CDR3 sequence reads: CASSYLGTGEGKLFF. The CDR3 DNA sequence: TGTGCCAGCAGTTACCTTGGGACTGGGGAGGGAAAACTGTTTTTT. The chain couples TRBV6-5 to TRBJ1-4; TRBD1 is a possible D gene (5 bases). This CDR3 region has 15 residues. Per the germline V gene, CDR1 is MNHEY and CDR2 is SVGAGI. The V and J ends lost 2 bases and 10 bases respectively, with 17 bases between them.